This T cell receptor beta chain is from a study of T cell repertoires in cytomegalovirus infection (dated by TCRdb to the late 2010s). In terms of the full investigation: Peptide stimulations targeted recently identified HLA-C-restricted CMV epitopes, whose presentation resists viral immunomodulation, together with well-studied HLA-B-restricted epitopes. Donor HLA type was relevant to the analysis, because carriage of CMV infection together with the matching HLA type was indicated by public TCR beta signatures. Here is what the overall study found, with its caveats: Cumulative frequency of public TCR beta family members discriminated carriers of CMV infection plus the relevant HLA type in this cohort and an independent approximately 370-donor cohort. The ex vivo response was dominated by HLA-C-restricted CMV-specific TCR beta clonotypes, and the single most frequent clonotype in two of eight donors was supplied by these HLA-C-restricted clonotypes.

This clonotype has a handful of counts. No cognate antigen has been identified for it. One base away there is no much larger clone; base qualities are not given. Trimming costs V 7 bases and J 7 bases, and their ends lie 10 bases apart. The CDR3 goes from the cysteine to the phenylalanine over 12 residues. This entry keeps only the CDR3 DNA: 36 bases, framed from base 1. The germline V gene (reference sequence) gives CDR1 as SEHNR and CDR2 as FQNEAQ. The sample's treatment or condition, from its label and the paper: in vitro stimulation with specific CMV peptide epitopes to enrich CMV-specific T cells. Sequencer: Illumina HiSeq 1500. The public sequencing data were trimmed at Q25 with fastp and processed into clonotypes with MiXCR by TCRdb, which kept only in-frame beta chains. Each entry is one CDR3 protein sequence, shown with its most common DNA and genes. This sample has 80,000 to 95,000 distinct CDR3 sequences in its table, and around 28% of those were observed once. The ten most abundant clones make up about three quarters of the sample.

The TCR was taken from a human donor in good health (CMV status not recorded). Some clones in this sample may be carry-over from other donors' samples. The sequence links TRBV7-9 to TRBJ1-4; the D gene is perhaps TRBD1, on 6 matching bases. Sequences were derived from CD8+ T cells from cultured PBMCs, sampled from culture after CMV antigen stimulation. The DNA sequence is TGTGCCAGCACAGGGGAGGGTGAAAAACTGTTTTTT. Its translation reads: CASTGEGEKLFF.